This TCR beta chain was sequenced during a study of identical twins. This CDR3 spans 15 amino acids. Trimming cost V 4 bases and J 6 bases; bases outside gene matches: 8. From germline, CDR1 is SGDLS and CDR2 YYNGEE. As for this clonotype: What it recognizes is unknown.

General study points: Reduced insertions were recorded for abundant cord blood beta clonotypes, with no such pattern in memory repertoires.

TCRdb called the 5' RACE reads again in MiXCR, with one record for every CDR3 protein. The sample contains about 790,000 distinct CDR3 sequences, 18% of which appear only once. The same data also contributed to another study, on T cells expressing NK-cell markers. That paper states: Within the sequenced cohort of eight donors, seven exhibited HCMV seropositivity and one was seronegative. The contribution of dominant NKG2C+ clonotypes to CD8+ T cells in more than five donors was about 1.0-8%.

This receptor was taken from a woman under 30 in good health. The chain has TRBV9 and TRBJ2-2, with 8 bases identical to TRBD1. Input material: PBMCs. CDR3 protein: CASSPTGRGPGELFF. CDR3 bases: TGTGCCAGCAGCCCGACTGGCAGGGGGCCCGGGGAGCTGTTTTTT. Drawing the rest from reference TRBV9 and TRBJ2-2, the complete variable domain is DSGVTQTPKHLITATGQRVTLRCSPRSGDLSVYWYQQSLDQGLQFLIQYYNGEERAKGNILERFSAQQFPDLHSELNLSSLELGDSALYFCASSPTGRGPGELFFGEGSRLTVL.